This T cell receptor (beta chain) was captured in a study of monozygotic twins with cystic fibrosis. Study-wide results and caveats: Monozygotic CF twins shared more identical nucleotide clonotypes than unrelated patients. Co-twins had the most similar V usage for 13 of 16 pairs, J for 8. Clonality was generally low (median roughly 0.009), higher in the most severe patients. Age, concordance and disease severity did not associate with shared CDR3 numbers.

Details on this clone: Its antigen remains unknown.

Sequencing used immunoSEQ multiplex PCR; TCRdb keeps in-frame clones, though not all of them. The sample has 30,000 to 35,000 clones, roughly 97% seen once. The receptor's source is a girl aged 2-9 years with cystic fibrosis. Sequencing was done on a sample of blood.

DNA for the CDR3: TGCGCCAGCAGCTTGGCAGGGGAGTACGAGCAGTACTTC. It codes for CASSLAGEYEQYF. V usage is TRBV5-1 and J usage is TRBJ2-7, with D tentatively TRBD1 (6 bases). From germline, CDR1 is SGHRS and CDR2 YFSETQ. CDR3 length: 13 amino acids. The V end lost 0 bases, the J end lost 4 bases, and 8 bases lay between the germline ends. The complete variable domain, with remaining parts taken from reference TRBV5-1 and TRBJ2-7, reads KAGVTQTPRYLIKTRGQQVTLSCSPISGHRSVSWYQQTPGQGLQFLFEYFSETQRNKGNFPGRFSGRQFSNSRSEMNVSTLELGDSALYLCASSLAGEYEQYFGPGTRLTVT.